This TCR beta chain was obtained from a study of cytomegalovirus exposure and HLA in healthy donors. PCR primers comprised 60 Vbeta and 13 Jbeta primers. Profiled with immunoSEQ multiplex PCR; TCRdb holds only in-frame clones, not every one. The sample has about 130,000 clones; 80% are singletons. The CDR3 consists of 14 residues. Per germline, CDR1 GTSNPN and CDR2 SVGIG (reference sequence). With 1 base removed from V and 1 base from J, the gap between germline ends came to 8 bases. The clonotype comes from a man aged 30 to 39 in good health. The specimen sequenced was PBMCs. The rearrangement links TRBV30 to TRBJ1-5; D is uncertain. CDR3: CAWSATGSNQPQHF. CDR3 sequence (DNA): TGTGCCTGGAGTGCGACGGGGAGCAATCAGCCCCAGCATTTT.